A single sample gave rise to the 29 T cell receptor beta chains below, sequenced in a study of blood T cell repertoires in COVID-19. The protocol was immunoSEQ multiplex PCR, while the TCRdb copy is restricted to in-frame clones and leaves out a portion. Here the sample spans 100,000 to 150,000 clones, about 80% being singletons. Sample: peripheral blood. The source is a human donor in a cohort sampled during active COVID-19.

The chain has TRBV27 and TRBJ2-3, with a possible D match to TRBD1 (5 bases). The V gene lost 4 bases and the J gene lost 1 base, with 6 bases spanning the gap. The CDR3 sequence is 13 residues long. The germline V gene encodes CDR1 MNHEY and CDR2 SMNVEV (reference sequence). The CDR3 DNA follows: TGTGCCAGCAGTTCACAGGGCACAGATACGCAGTATTTT. Translation: CASSSQGTDTQYF.

The rearrangement joins TRBV9 to TRBJ1-5; TRBD1 matches at 7 bases. This CDR3 is 14 amino acids long. Per the germline V gene, CDR1 is SGDLS and CDR2 is YYNGEE. V dropped 3 bases and J dropped 5; count of bases not matched to a gene: 5. The CDR3 spells CASSASRGYQPQHF. DNA of the CDR3: TGTGCCAGCAGCGCCTCCAGGGGGTATCAGCCCCAGCATTTT.

CDR3 sequence reads: CASSSAARSDTGELFF. The CDR3 DNA is TGTGCCAGCAGCTCAGCTGCTAGGTCTGACACCGGGGAGCTGTTTTTT. The rearrangement joins TRBV5-4 to TRBJ2-2; D is ambiguous. The germline gives CDR1 SGHNT, CDR2 YYREEE (reference sequence). The CDR3 runs to 16 residues. V lost 3 bases, J lost 3 bases, and 15 bases lay in between.

The V and J genes are TRBV19 and TRBJ2-3; weak D call: TRBD2 (6 bases). Germline values: CDR1 LNHDA, CDR2 SQIVND (reference sequence). CDR3 length: 19 amino acids. V was shortened by 4 bases and J by 1 base, with 24 bases between the two germline ends. The CDR3 spells CASSTADRRGPSGTDTQYF. The CDR3 region has the DNA TGTGCCAGTAGTACCGCTGACCGGAGGGGTCCTAGCGGCACAGATACGCAGTATTTT.

The chain carries TRBV5-1 and TRBJ2-7; 7 nucleotides line up with TRBD2. This CDR3 is built from 13 residues. CDR1 is SGHRS, CDR2 YFSETQ, per germline. Trimming removed 3 bases from V and 5 bases from J; junction bases left unmatched: 5. In DNA form, the CDR3 reads TGCGCCAGCAGCTGGGGACTATCGGACGAGCAGTACTTC. Its translation is CASSWGLSDEQYF.

V and J are TRBV28 and TRBJ2-1; possible D gene TRBD1, 5 bases. CDR1 and CDR2 from the germline V gene are MDHEN and SYDVKM. Trimming removed 9 bases at V and 0 bases at J, with 18 bases between. The CDR3 is 16 amino acids. The CDR3 DNA is TGTGCCAGTGAATCCCAGACAGCCCGCTCCTACAATGAGCAGTTCTTC. Translating it yields CASESQTARSYNEQFF.

V gene TRBV7-2 combines with J gene TRBJ1-4, with 11 bases identical to TRBD1. The CDR3 length is 15 residues. CDR1 and CDR2 from the germline V gene are SGHTA and FQGNSA. V trimming: 4 bases; J trimming: 8 bases; junction bases outside the gene matches: 6. CDR3 DNA: TGTGCCAGCAGCTCAGGGGGGACAGGGGGAGAAAAACTGTTTTTT. This translates into CASSSGGTGGEKLFF.

V usage is TRBV27 and J usage is TRBJ1-2, with 8 nucleotides matching TRBD1. The CDR3 has 13 residues. V shed 5 bases and J 8 bases; nucleotides not matched to a gene: 7. Germline CDR1 reads MNHEY; CDR2 reads SMNVEV (reference sequence). The CDR3 DNA sequence: TGTGCCAGCAGTACTTTAGACAGGGGCGGCTACACCTTC. Translating gives CASSTLDRGGYTF.

The rearrangement links TRBV6-5 to TRBJ2-2; weak D call: TRBD2 (6 bases). In germline, CDR1 is MNHEY, CDR2 SVGAGI. Trimming removed 2 bases at V and 3 bases at J, with 10 bases between. This CDR3 has 15 residues. CDR3 sequence: CASSYLGSDTGELFF. CDR3 in DNA: TGTGCCAGCAGTTACCTCGGGAGCGACACCGGGGAGCTGTTTTTT.

V gene TRBV15 combines with J gene TRBJ2-4, with D possibly TRBD1 on 5 matching bases. The CDR3 covers 11 residues. Per germline, CDR1 LNHNV and CDR2 YYDKDF (reference sequence). V was pared by 8 bases and J by 8 bases, with 10 bases between. Written as DNA, the CDR3 is TGTGCCACCCTGGACATAGACATTCAGTACTTC. Its translation is CATLDIDIQYF.

This clone was detected once. This chain uses TRBV7-2 with TRBJ2-5; no clear D gene. The CDR3 loop spans 13 amino acids. The V gene's germline CDR1 is SGHTA and CDR2 FQGNSA. Trimming pared 5 bases from V and 2 bases from J, leaving 9 bases between. CDR3 sequence: CASSPTRQETQYF. The CDR3 DNA reads TGTGCCAGCAGCCCTACGCGGCAAGAGACCCAGTACTTC.

The chain combines TRBV4-3 with TRBJ1-1; tentatively, D is TRBD1 (5 bases). The CDR3 is 15 residues long. Germline values: CDR1 LGHNA, CDR2 YSLEER. V lost 0 bases and J 5 bases, leaving 13 bases between the germline ends. As DNA, the CDR3 is TGCGCCAGCAGCCAAGAGCTGGGACGGGGGACTGAAGCTTTCTTT. Translated: CASSQELGRGTEAFF.

This chain joins TRBV6-5 and TRBJ2-7, with 14 bases fitting TRBD2. Germline CDR1 MNHEY, CDR2 SVGAGI. V shed 4 bases and J 4 bases; nucleotides not matched to a gene: 6. This CDR3 comprises 16 residues. The CDR3 DNA is TGTGCCAGCAGTTTCGGGACTAGCGGGAGTCGGTACGAGCAGTACTTC. It codes for CASSFGTSGSRYEQYF.

V gene TRBV30 combines with J gene TRBJ1-1; the match to TRBD1 covers 7 bases. The germline gives CDR1 GTSNPN, CDR2 SVGIG (reference sequence). This CDR3 is built from 14 residues. J lost 3 bases, V lost 1 base, and 5 bases had no gene match. The CDR3 DNA sequence: TGTGCCTGGAGTGACGACAGGGATTACACTGAAGCTTTCTTT. This encodes CAWSDDRDYTEAFF.

This chain links TRBV11-1 with TRBJ1-6; no clear D gene. The germline CDR1 and CDR2 sequences are SGHAT and FQDESV (reference sequence). CDR3 size: 12 residues. The ends were cut back, 3 bases at V and 12 bases at J, with 9 bases in the middle. In DNA form, the CDR3 reads TGTGCCAGCAGCTTGGGAGAGGGACCCCTCCACTTT. It encodes CASSLGEGPLHF.

The chain links TRBV2 to TRBJ1-4; a possible D gene is TRBD1 (5 bases). Between the trimmed V and J ends, which lost 8 bases and 3 bases, there was a span of 16 bases. Germline V gene sequence: CDR1 SNHLY, CDR2 FYNNEI. This CDR3 is built from 15 residues. CDR3 coding DNA: TGTGCCAGCTCTTACCCGGGACTGTCTAATGAAAAACTGTTTTTT. Translated: CASSYPGLSNEKLFF.

V usage is TRBV5-1 and J usage is TRBJ2-2; 9 bases match TRBD2. The CDR3 has 15 amino acids. Germline V gene sequence: CDR1 SGHRS, CDR2 YFSETQ. The ends lost 2 bases at V and 4 bases at J; junction bases unmatched: 3. The chain's CDR3 is CASSFRLAATGELFF. The CDR3 coding sequence is TGCGCCAGCAGCTTTCGACTAGCGGCCACCGGGGAGCTGTTTTTT.

V usage is TRBV7-2 and J usage is TRBJ2-1; D is undetermined. V was shortened by 1 base and J by 9 bases, with 10 bases between the two germline ends. CDR1 is SGHTA, CDR2 FQGNSA, per germline. The CDR3 is 13 residues long. CDR3 nucleotides: TGTGCCAGCAGCTTAGGCCGGTTCGGTGAGCAGTTCTTC. This codes for CASSLGRFGEQFF.

This clone has only a few counts. The V call is TRBV6-5, the J call TRBJ1-1; unclear D gene. The germline CDR1 and CDR2 sequences are MNHEY and SVGAGI. V shed 8 bases and J shed 5 bases, with 9 bases lying between them. The CDR3 loop spans 11 amino acids. CDR3 nucleotides: TGTGCCAGCCCTAGGAGAACTGAAGCTTTCTTT. The encoded protein is CASPRRTEAFF.

The V gene is TRBV5-8, the J gene TRBJ1-2, with D possibly matching TRBD1 (5 bases). V was clipped by 5 bases and J by 6 bases, with 14 bases between them. The CDR3 has 13 amino acids. CDR1 SGHTS and CDR2 YDEGEE come from the germline V gene. The CDR3 nucleotides read TGTGCCAGCAGTGTGGCTGGGGGGAATGGCTACACCTTC. It codes for CASSVAGGNGYTF.

This chain joins TRBV12-3 or TRBV12-4 and TRBJ1-1; 7 bases agree with TRBD1. V trimming: 7 bases; J trimming: 3 bases; junction bases outside the gene matches: 5. This CDR3 has 13 amino acids. CDR3 sequence (DNA): TGTGCCAGCATCCGACAGGGTGACACTGAAGCTTTCTTT. Translation: CASIRQGDTEAFF.

This chain connects TRBV7-9 to TRBJ1-2; tentatively, D is TRBD1 (6 bases). The germline V gene encodes CDR1 SEHNR and CDR2 FQNEAQ (reference sequence). The CDR3 covers 16 residues. The V end was cut by 4 bases, the J end by 7 bases, with 22 bases between. Here the CDR3 reads CASSSRASPGVGGYTF. The CDR3 DNA is TGTGCCAGCAGCTCCCGGGCGTCTCCAGGGGTGGGTGGCTACACCTTC. Using reference TRBV7-9 and TRBJ1-2 for the parts outside the CDR3, the full variable domain is DTGVSQNPRHKITKRGQNVTFRCDPISEHNRLYWYRQTLGQGPEFLTYFQNEAQLEKSRLLSDRFSAERPKGSFSTLEIQRTEQGDSAMYLCASSSRASPGVGGYTFGSGTRLTVV.

This sequence joins TRBV3-1 (or the pseudogene TRBV3-2) and TRBJ2-3; 9 nucleotides align to TRBD2. CDR3 length: 16 amino acids. V shed 0 bases, J shed 9 bases, and the junction held 10 bases outside the gene matches. In germline, CDR1 is LGHDT, CDR2 YNNKEL (reference sequence). CDR3 in amino acids: CASSQDLYAGGDTQYF. The CDR3 coding sequence is TGTGCCAGCAGCCAAGATTTATATGCGGGAGGGGACACGCAGTATTTT.

The chain employs TRBV6-6 and TRBJ2-5, with 9 bases matching TRBD1. V lost 8 bases, J lost 0 bases, and 1 base stayed unmatched. The V gene's germline CDR1 is MNHNY and CDR2 SVGAGI (reference sequence). This CDR3 has 13 amino acids. The CDR3 DNA follows: TGTGCCAGCCGGGACAGGGACCAAGAGACCCAGTACTTC. Encoded protein: CASRDRDQETQYF.

This clone was counted between two and nine times. The chain carries TRBV19 and TRBJ1-2; D might be TRBD1 (5 bases). There are 15 residues in the CDR3. The germline V gene encodes CDR1 LNHDA and CDR2 SQIVND (reference sequence). Trimming removed 4 bases at V and 7 bases at J, with 19 bases between. CDR3 bases: TGTGCCAGTAGTAATCAGAAGAGCCAGGGAAGTGGCTACACCTTC. Protein sequence: CASSNQKSQGSGYTF.

The genes are TRBV30 and TRBJ2-2, with 7 bases lining up with TRBD2. Germline CDR1 is GTSNPN and CDR2 is SVGIG (reference sequence). The CDR3 is 15 residues long. V lost 3 bases, J lost 6 bases, and 10 bases stayed unmatched. DNA of the CDR3: TGTGCCTGGAGCTGGGGAGGGAGTGGGGCCGGGGAGCTGTTTTTT. Translating gives CAWSWGGSGAGELFF.

The chain uses TRBV28 and TRBJ1-1; 10 positions match TRBD1. Germline V gives CDR1 MDHEN, CDR2 SYDVKM. This CDR3 is 14 amino acids long. Trimming took 5 bases from V and 3 from J; bases not matched to a gene: 3. DNA for the CDR3: TGTGCCAGCAGTATCGACAGGGGGCACACTGAAGCTTTCTTT. It is translated as CASSIDRGHTEAFF.

The chain links TRBV6-5 to TRBJ2-7; maybe TRBD2 (6 bases). Trimming pared 8 bases from V and 0 bases from J, leaving 14 bases between. Germline assignment: CDR1 MNHEY and CDR2 SVGAGI. The CDR3 loop spans 14 amino acids. Here the CDR3 reads CASLGGKSSYEQYF. The CDR3 DNA follows: TGTGCCAGCTTAGGAGGGAAAAGCTCCTACGAGCAGTACTTC.

This chain links TRBV6-1 with TRBJ2-1; 10 bases are shared with TRBD1. V trimming: 2 bases; J trimming: 7 bases; junction bases outside the gene matches: 5. Per the germline V gene, CDR1 is MNHNS and CDR2 is SASEGT. The CDR3 totals 15 residues. This CDR3 is CASSELGQGWNEQFF. The CDR3 nucleotides are TGTGCCAGCAGTGAACTGGGACAGGGGTGGAATGAGCAGTTCTTC.